These T cell receptor beta chains were read from a single sample in a study of blood T cells in healthy people across ages. A single record per CDR3 protein comes from TCRdb applying MiXCR to the 5' RACE reads. The sample lists about 1 million distinct CDR3 sequences; around 43% were seen once. The sample was blood. The receptors were sampled from a woman aged 55-69 years in good health. Both conserved end residues are trimmed from each CDR3. The order of the fields is V gene, J gene, clone size, CDR3 protein. Size values are once, few and many counts, or a class for expanded clones, and some rows have none.

TRBV2	TRBJ2-7	.	ASIKVAGEYREQY
TRBV6-5	TRBJ2-3	.	ASSYSIGFDDTQY
TRBV7-9	TRBJ2-3	few	ATTLGGPDTQY
TRBV10-3	TRBJ1-6	.	AIAGTGESPLH
TRBV30	TRBJ2-7	few	AWSVPAGDSHEQY
TRBV9	TRBJ2-5	many	ASSVARGRGGETQY
TRBV6-5	TRBJ1-5	once	ASSYSRPGRGSNQPQH
TRBV29-1	TRBJ2-1	few	SVEEVGVYNEQF
TRBV25-1	TRBJ2-7	.	ASSDMNEQY
TRBV9	TRBJ2-2	few	ASSVLAPNTGELF
TRBV20-1	.	.	SSIPKETQY
TRBV20-1	TRBJ2-5	few	SARSLAGGEQY
TRBV14	TRBJ2-7	.	ASSVRFRDEQY
TRBV20-1	TRBJ2-7	few	SASGPGTGYYEQY
TRBV27	TRBJ2-1	.	ASSLLPGGSYNEQF
TRBV12-3/TRBV12-4	.	.	ASSSSTSGRPYEQY
TRBV5-1	TRBJ2-1	many	ASSSGTSGFSYNEQF
TRBV19	TRBJ2-7	.	ASSIIWASYEQY
TRBV5-6	TRBJ2-3	.	ASSPRGGRADTQY
TRBV28	TRBJ2-3	.	ASSLLRNTQY
TRBV20-1	TRBJ1-4	many	SAMVRGQGYEKLF
TRBV5-6	TRBJ2-3	.	ASSIRDRDTQY
TRBV11-2	TRBJ2-3	.	ASSLEIAGTGDTDTQY
TRBV6-5	TRBJ1-2	.	ASSYSPPDRGPYGYT
TRBV2	TRBJ1-6	.	ASRTLLNSPLH
TRBV7-3	TRBJ2-7	many	ASSFGAAYEQY
TRBV20-1	.	.	SASFWREDGSYEQY
TRBV27	TRBJ2-1	.	ASSLRPSGRVDEQF
TRBV5-1	TRBJ2-7	few	ASSFGGSRTHEQY
TRBV20-1	TRBJ2-3	.	SAKTGGAPDTQY
TRBV14	TRBJ2-1	.	ASSQDYFSYNEQF
TRBV4-2	TRBJ2-3	many	ASSQPTSGRITDTQY
TRBV29-1	TRBJ2-2	.	SVEPGMHTGELF
TRBV3-1	TRBJ2-7	.	ASSKPGRIEQY
TRBV20-1	TRBJ2-1	.	SAFLGRAGGNEQF
TRBV3-1	TRBJ2-1	many	ASSGAEQF
TRBV4-1	TRBJ2-1	.	ASSQPTRDIYNEQF
TRBV6-1	TRBJ2-7	.	ASSEVGGRIPYEQY
TRBV5-1	TRBJ2-6	.	ASSFQLMTRFSGANVLT
TRBV9	TRBJ2-7	.	ASNEGGDEAYEQY
TRBV7-3	TRBJ2-3	few	ASSFSGVEDTQY
TRBV7-3	TRBJ1-1	.	ASSLTNMGTEAF
TRBV10-3	TRBJ2-6	few	AISLGQSGANVLT
TRBV7-6	TRBJ1-1	.	ASSSHRGPAYEAF
TRBV25-1	TRBJ2-3	.	ASSEGLAGRADTQY
TRBV5-1	TRBJ2-7	few	ASSESPRSGIFYEQY
TRBV12-3/TRBV12-4	TRBJ1-5	.	ASSLGANSNQPQH
TRBV20-1	TRBJ2-7	.	SARGPQGATYNEQY
TRBV6-2/TRBV6-3	TRBJ1-5	.	ASSRQVSNQPQH
TRBV9	TRBJ2-3	many	ASSVTPVLAGSTDTQY
TRBV20-1	TRBJ2-5	.	SAKRQEGQGRLAGGPVETQY
TRBV6-6	TRBJ2-1	.	ASSMTGTYNEQF
TRBV12-3/TRBV12-4	TRBJ2-3	few	ASTASGGREDTQY
TRBV9	TRBJ1-2	.	ASSEREEGQGDYGYT